The T cell receptor beta chain under discussion was sequenced for a study of blood T cells in healthy people across ages. Study-level findings and limits: CMV infection status of these donors was not known. A greater number of naive CD4+ cells and higher diversity distinguished long-lived donors from aged donors.

This clonotype is a singleton in its sample. Its antigen is unknown. For the second PCR, which ran for about 6 to 11 cycles, a sample-barcoded 5' primer and a J-beta primer mix were used. TCRdb itself ran the 5' RACE reads through MiXCR, one entry per CDR3 protein. The sample lists some 710,000 distinct CDR3 sequences, about half occurring once. Sequencing input: blood. This TCR was sampled from a man of 80 years or more in good health.

Here the CDR3 DNA reads TGTGCCAGCAGTGAACGGCTATCGAATGGCTACACCTTC. This translates into CASSERLSNGYTF. The chain combines TRBV13 with TRBJ1-2, with unresolved D. Germline assignment: CDR1 PRHDT and CDR2 FYEKMQ (reference sequence). This CDR3 region has 13 residues. V was pared by 6 bases and J by 6 bases, with 14 bases between.